Following are 15 T cell receptor beta chains from one sample sequenced in a study of Ad26.COV2.S vaccination and SARS-CoV-2 variants. Documented treatment: roughly 19 received Ad26.COV2.S at low or high dose, single or two shots; about 5 received placebo; per-sample allocation not given. Sample collection was performed on day 63 after the first vaccine or placebo injection. Here immunoSEQ multiplex PCR was the method, and the copy in TCRdb shows in-frame clones only, minus some. The data hold about 440,000 clones, with around 91% observed a single time. The sample here was peripheral blood, taken in a trial of Ad26.COV2.S vaccine versus placebo. These receptors were obtained from a person aged 18-60 years who received the Ad26.COV2.S COVID-19 vaccine or a placebo.

This chain links TRBV11-2 with TRBJ2-7; 9 bases line up with TRBD1. V was clipped by 1 base and J by 3 bases; unmatched bases: 1. Per germline, CDR1 SGHAT and CDR2 FQNNGV. The CDR3 extends over 14 amino acids. DNA of the CDR3: TGTGCCAGCAGCTTAGGGACAGGGGTCTACGAGCAGTACTTC. The encoded protein is CASSLGTGVYEQYF.

This rearrangement joins TRBV5-6 to TRBJ2-7; TRBD2 matches 10 bases. Germline trimming cut 2 bases from V and 4 bases from J; bases unmatched to any gene: 6. This CDR3 has 15 residues. Germline CDR1 is SGHDT and CDR2 is YYEEEE. The CDR3 loop reads CASSFRTSGVYEQYF. The CDR3 DNA follows: TGTGCCAGCAGCTTCAGGACTAGCGGAGTTTACGAGCAGTACTTC.

V is TRBV7-9 and J is TRBJ1-2; no reliable D call. Trimming shortened V by 1 base and J by 4 bases, and 10 bases separated the two germline ends. Germline V gene data show CDR1 as SEHNR and CDR2 as FQNEAQ (reference sequence). This CDR3 spans 14 amino acids. The CDR3 is CASSLVLIIYGYTF. The CDR3 nucleotides are TGTGCCAGCAGCTTAGTTCTTATTATCTATGGCTACACCTTC.

V is TRBV7-9 and J is TRBJ2-5; 9 bases are shared with TRBD1. This CDR3 contains 15 residues. Germline trimming cut 5 bases from V and 0 bases from J; bases unmatched to any gene: 4. Germline V gene lookup returns CDR1 SEHNR and CDR2 FQNEAQ (reference sequence). The CDR3 loop reads CASSPRTGDQETQYF. CDR3 nucleotide sequence: TGTGCCAGCAGCCCGCGGACAGGGGACCAAGAGACCCAGTACTTC. Full variable domain (rest looked up from reference TRBV7-9 and TRBJ2-5): DTGVSQNPRHKITKRGQNVTFRCDPISEHNRLYWYRQTLGQGPEFLTYFQNEAQLEKSRLLSDRFSAERPKGSFSTLEIQRTEQGDSAMYLCASSPRTGDQETQYFGPGTRLLVL.

CDR3 in amino acids: CASRRAEYGYTF. The DNA of the CDR3 is TGTGCCAGCAGACGGGCAGAGTATGGCTACACCTTC. This chain joins TRBV5-8 and TRBJ1-2; D gene unclear. The CDR3 has 12 residues. Germline CDR1 SGHTS, CDR2 YDEGEE. The V end was cut by 5 bases, the J end by 5 bases, with 10 bases between.

This clone showed up just a few times. The chain employs TRBV19 and TRBJ1-1, with D maybe TRBD1 (5 bases). The germline gives CDR1 LNHDA, CDR2 SQIVND (reference sequence). This CDR3 region has 12 residues. V lost 3 bases and J 4 bases, leaving 6 bases between the germline ends. CDR3 in DNA: TGTGCCAGTAGTATGGGGGGCACTGAAGCTTTCTTT. As protein: CASSMGGTEAFF.

The CDR3 DNA reads as TGTGCCAGCAGCTTAGTCCGTGAAGCTTTCTTT. It specifies CASSLVREAFF. The genes are TRBV7-9 and TRBJ1-1; no clear D gene. CDR3 length: 11 amino acids. Per germline, CDR1 SEHNR and CDR2 FQNEAQ (reference sequence). The V gene lost 1 base and the J gene lost 7 bases, with 4 bases spanning the gap.

This rearrangement joins TRBV5-1 to TRBJ2-7, with D uncertain. Trimming pared 4 bases from V and 4 bases from J, leaving 12 bases between. The CDR3 consists of 13 residues. Germline V gives CDR1 SGHRS, CDR2 YFSETQ. The chain's CDR3 is CASSRDPSYEQYF. The DNA of the CDR3 is TGCGCCAGCAGCCGTGACCCTAGTTACGAGCAGTACTTC.

This chain uses TRBV28 with TRBJ2-7, with 14 bases fitting TRBD2. CDR1 and CDR2 from the germline V gene are MDHEN and SYDVKM. Germline trimming cut 3 bases from V and 0 bases from J; bases unmatched to any gene: 4. The CDR3 contains 17 residues. CDR3 sequence reads: CASSFPGLAGGSYEQYF. In nucleotides, the CDR3 is TGTGCCAGCAGTTTCCCCGGACTAGCGGGAGGCTCCTACGAGCAGTACTTC.

The gene calls are TRBV9 and TRBJ1-1, with TRBD1 identical over 10 bases. CDR1 and CDR2 (germline): SGDLS, YYNGEE. V lost 3 bases and J lost 7; bases outside the gene matches: 9. This CDR3 has 15 residues. This CDR3 is CASSAGTGDFGEAFF. Here the CDR3 DNA reads TGTGCCAGCAGCGCCGGGACAGGGGATTTTGGTGAAGCTTTCTTT.

The rearrangement joins TRBV4-3 to TRBJ1-2, with 8 nucleotides matching TRBD1. The V gene end was trimmed by 0 bases and the J gene end by 3 bases; junction bases not matched to a gene: 3. Germline loops: CDR1 LGHNA, CDR2 YSLEER. CDR3 size: 15 residues. CDR3 sequence reads: CASSQDRGQDYGYTF. The CDR3 DNA follows: TGCGCCAGCAGCCAAGACCGGGGACAGGACTATGGCTACACCTTC.

This clone was seen a few times. The chain is built from TRBV10-3 and TRBJ1-1; 8 nucleotides agree with TRBD1. The germline CDR1 and CDR2 sequences are ENHRY and SYGVKD. The junction had 8 bases not matched to a gene; V was cut back by 3 bases and J by 2 bases. The CDR3 covers 16 residues. The CDR3 here is CAISEVGTGRNTEAFF. CDR3 in DNA: TGTGCCATCAGTGAAGTAGGGACAGGTAGAAACACTGAAGCTTTCTTT.

The rearrangement uses TRBV10-3 and TRBJ2-7, with 8 bases matching TRBD1. V was pared by 4 bases and J by 4 bases, with 6 bases of the junction left unmatched. Germline loops: CDR1 ENHRY, CDR2 SYGVKD. The CDR3 covers 14 residues. The CDR3 coding sequence is TGTGCCATCAGTGGGGCACAGGGGGATTACGAGCAGTACTTC. It specifies CAISGAQGDYEQYF.

The rearrangement uses TRBV5-1 and TRBJ2-1, with D unresolved. Looked up from germline, CDR1 is SGHRS and CDR2 is YFSETQ. The CDR3 sequence is 12 residues long. V was cut by 1 base and J by 7 bases, with 6 bases left in between. The CDR3 region is CASSLYSNEQFF. The CDR3 nucleotides read TGCGCCAGCAGCTTGTATAGTAATGAGCAGTTCTTC.

In DNA form, the CDR3 reads TGTGCCAGCAGCTCGACAGGGGTTTTGGACGAGCAGTACTTC. The encoded protein is CASSSTGVLDEQYF. The V and J genes are TRBV13 and TRBJ2-7, with TRBD1 matching over 8 bases. Germline CDR1 and CDR2: PRHDT and FYEKMQ (reference sequence). The CDR3 sequence is 14 residues long. J lost 5 bases, V lost 4 bases, and 7 bases had no gene match. The full variable domain, in which reference TRBV13 and TRBJ2-7 provide the parts outside the CDR3, is AAGVIQSPRHLIKEKRETATLKCYPIPRHDTVYWYQQGPGQDPQFLISFYEKMQSDKGSIPDRFSAQQFSDYHSELNMSSLELGDSALYFCASSSTGVLDEQYFGPGTRLTVT.